This T cell receptor beta chain was recovered during a study of T cells in Graves' hyperthyroidism and ophthalmopathy. It was RNA transcripts that yielded the amplified TCR beta CDR3 regions. HTBI primers were employed in a first-round RT-PCR of the TCR CDR3. MiXCR, run by TCRdb on the multiplex PCR reads, gives a single entry per CDR3 protein. This sample yields around 450,000 distinct CDR3 sequences, of which approximately 14% are seen a single time; around an eighth belongs to the top ten. General study findings and limits: Most thyroid clonotypes expanded above 0.001 appeared in blood too.

Many counts were recorded for this clonotype. Its antigen is not known. The CDR3 spans 14 residues. Trimming took 3 bases from V and 5 from J; bases not matched to a gene: 3. This receptor was taken from a woman under 30 with Graves' hyperthyroidism. The specimen sequenced was blood. V is TRBV12-3 or TRBV12-4 and J is TRBJ1-1; 10 bases are shared with TRBD1. CDR3: CASSFWTGGTEAFF. The CDR3 DNA is TGTGCCAGCAGTTTTTGGACAGGGGGGACTGAAGCTTTCTTT.